One and the same sample provided the 23 T cell receptor beta chains below, sequenced in a study of CD8 T cells in ankylosing spondylitis. These TCRs are of unknown antigen specificity. In TCRdb, the 5' RACE reads were re-called with MiXCR into one record per CDR3 protein. The sample holds approximately 540,000 distinct CDR3 sequences; about 13% are singletons and the top ten take approximately 7%. General study results and limits: A TCR beta motif of roughly eight highly homologous variants appeared characteristic of ankylosing spondylitis blood.

The sequenced sample consisted of blood, either unsorted or a sorted T cell fraction (not recorded which). The receptors were sampled from a male donor with ankylosing spondylitis.

The J gene is TRBJ2-3, the V gene TRBV20-1; 7 bases match TRBD2. This CDR3 is 15 amino acids long. Germline V lookup: CDR1 DFQATT, CDR2 SNEGSKA (reference sequence). Trimming removed 6 bases from V and 3 bases from J; junction bases left unmatched: 12. The chain's CDR3 is CSAGAGVRLTDTQYF. For the CDR3, the DNA is TGCAGTGCCGGGGCGGGGGTGAGGCTGACAGATACGCAGTATTTT.

V gene TRBV29-1 combines with J gene TRBJ2-4; no reliable D call. The CDR3 consists of 13 residues. Germline CDR1 is SQVTM and CDR2 is ANQGSEA. The V end was cut by 5 bases, the J end by 5 bases, with 13 bases between. The CDR3: CSVSIVLENIQYF. DNA of the CDR3: TGCAGCGTTAGCATAGTTCTGGAAAACATTCAGTACTTC.

This clonotype has a count of ten or more. The chain carries TRBV5-1 and TRBJ2-1, with 7 bases matching TRBD2. CDR1 and CDR2 from the germline V gene are SGHRS and YFSETQ. The CDR3 is 15 residues long. Unmatched junction bases numbered 7, after V lost 4 bases and J lost 3 bases. CDR3: CASSPPREFYNEQFF. CDR3 DNA sequence: TGCGCCAGCAGCCCCCCGCGGGAGTTCTACAATGAGCAGTTCTTC.

The chain links TRBV20-1 to TRBJ2-3; TRBD2 agrees at 9 bases. Trimming cost V 6 bases and J 4 bases; bases outside gene matches: 11. CDR1 and CDR2 (germline): DFQATT, SNEGSKA (reference sequence). CDR3 size: 15 residues. The CDR3 nucleotides read TGCAGTGCCCCCACCGGGACTAGCTTTCCAGATACGCAGTATTTT. Its protein is CSAPTGTSFPDTQYF.

In its sample, this clonotype was seen many times. The V call is TRBV9, the J call TRBJ1-1; 8 bases align to TRBD1. In germline, CDR1 is SGDLS, CDR2 YYNGEE. The CDR3 is made up of 13 amino acids. V lost 2 bases and J lost 5; bases outside the gene matches: 2. CDR3 sequence: CASSVGTGTEAFF. CDR3 nucleotides: TGTGCCAGCAGCGTTGGGACAGGAACTGAAGCTTTCTTT.

The J gene is TRBJ2-1, the V gene TRBV10-2; 12 bases agree with TRBD2. Trimming took 3 bases from V and 6 from J; bases not matched to a gene: 9. CDR3 length equals 17 residues. The V gene's germline CDR1 is WSHSY and CDR2 SAAADI. The CDR3 sequence: CASSDVGLAGLPNEQFF. CDR3 DNA: TGCGCCAGCAGTGATGTTGGACTAGCGGGACTACCCAATGAGCAGTTCTTC.

This clonotype has more than one count but fewer than ten. The CDR3 loop reads CASSPPGLAVTTGELFF. As DNA, the CDR3 is TGTGCCAGCAGTCCTCCGGGACTAGCCGTAACGACCGGGGAGCTGTTTTTT. This sequence joins TRBV27 and TRBJ2-2; 9 nucleotides match TRBD2. The CDR3 spans 17 residues. V was pared by 5 bases and J by 5 bases, with 12 bases of the junction left unmatched. Germline V gene lookup returns CDR1 MNHEY and CDR2 SMNVEV (reference sequence).

This sequence joins TRBV7-2 and TRBJ2-7; no firm D call. The CDR3 length is 14 residues. V was trimmed by 4 bases and J by 3 bases, leaving 13 bases between them. CDR1 and CDR2 from the germline V gene are SGHTA and FQGNSA. CDR3 in DNA: TGTGCCAGCAGCTGGTCTACCAGCAGCTACGAGCAGTACTTC. This codes for CASSWSTSSYEQYF.

The chain has TRBV7-9 and TRBJ1-1; 7 bases fit TRBD1. The CDR3 spans 12 residues. CDR1 and CDR2 (germline): SEHNR, FQNEAQ (reference sequence). V gave up 8 bases and J gave up 0 bases; unmatched junction bases: 0. The CDR3 is CASQGVNTEAFF. The CDR3 DNA follows: TGTGCCAGCCAGGGGGTGAACACTGAAGCTTTCTTT.

This clonotype was recorded a few times. V is TRBV5-1 and J is TRBJ2-5; D perhaps matches TRBD1 (6 bases). The CDR3 loop spans 14 amino acids. Trimming stripped 3 bases from V and 4 bases from J, with 13 bases between. Germline loops: CDR1 SGHRS, CDR2 YFSETQ. CDR3 sequence reads: CASSWKQGGETQYF. The CDR3 DNA sequence: TGCGCCAGCAGCTGGAAACAGGGTGGAGAGACCCAGTACTTC.

This clonotype came up a few times. The chain carries TRBV6-2 or TRBV6-3 and TRBJ2-3; 7 bases are a match to TRBD2. The germline V gene encodes CDR1 MNHEY and CDR2 SVGEGT. CDR3 length: 16 residues. J was trimmed by 4 bases and V by 2 bases; bases with no gene match: 9. CDR3 sequence: CASSYPERDWADTQYF. The CDR3 DNA sequence: TGTGCCAGCAGTTACCCGGAGCGGGATTGGGCAGATACGCAGTATTTT.

DNA for the CDR3: TGTGCCAGCAGCGACTTTAAGGGTGTAGCGGGAGAATCCAAAAACATTCAGTACTTC. Encoded protein: CASSDFKGVAGESKNIQYF. The chain couples TRBV4-2 to TRBJ2-4; TRBD2 matches at 9 bases. Germline-derived CDR1 and CDR2 are LGHNA and YNFKEQ. The ends lost 5 bases at V and 2 bases at J; junction bases unmatched: 16. CDR3 length: 19 residues.

The V and J genes are TRBV7-2 and TRBJ2-7; tentative D call: TRBD2 (6 bases). The germline V gene has CDR1 SGHTA and CDR2 FQGNSA. The CDR3 runs to 13 residues. Trimming cost V 3 bases and J 4 bases, with 10 bases left between them. The DNA of the CDR3 is TGTGCCAGCAGCTTGGAGGGCCGTTACGAGCAGTACGTC. Its protein product is CASSLEGRYEQYV.

In this sample, this clonotype turned up many times. The CDR3 sequence: CASSSRTGGIEQFF. Written as DNA, the CDR3 is TGTGCCAGCAGTTCCAGGACAGGGGGGATTGAGCAGTTCTTC. This chain connects TRBV12-3 or TRBV12-4 to TRBJ2-1, with TRBD1 matching 10 bases. CDR3 size: 14 residues. V was pared by 4 bases and J by 9 bases, with 6 bases of the junction left unmatched.

This clonotype was detected ten times or more. The rearrangement links TRBV29-1 to TRBJ2-1; 11 bases are a match to TRBD1. CDR1 and CDR2 from the germline V gene are SQVTM and ANQGSEA. The CDR3 totals 15 residues. V trimming: 4 bases; J trimming: 2 bases; junction bases outside the gene matches: 4. CDR3 sequence reads: CSVGDRGLTYNEQFF. DNA of the CDR3: TGCAGCGTTGGGGACAGGGGGTTAACCTACAATGAGCAGTTCTTC.

This clonotype was counted many times. The chain combines TRBV7-8 with TRBJ2-5; D is perhaps TRBD2 (6 bases). CDR3 length: 14 amino acids. V lost 2 bases and J 5 bases, leaving 12 bases between the germline ends. Germline CDR1 SGHVS, CDR2 FQNEAQ. Written as DNA, the CDR3 is TGTGCCAGCAGCTTACTGCGGGGAGGCGAGACCCAGTACTTC. Translated, it gives CASSLLRGGETQYF.

The rearrangement links TRBV15 to TRBJ2-1; the match to TRBD1 covers 8 bases. Germline assignment: CDR1 LNHNV and CDR2 YYDKDF (reference sequence). The J segment lost 0 bases and the V segment lost 4 bases, leaving 2 bases of the junction unmatched. CDR3 length: 15 amino acids. CDR3 region: CATSTGQGSYNEQFF. CDR3 sequence (DNA): TGTGCCACCAGCACAGGACAGGGCTCCTACAATGAGCAGTTCTTC.

This clonotype has more than one count but fewer than ten. CDR3 residues: CASSLFGGEIGELFF. Written as DNA, the CDR3 is TGTGCCAGCAGCTTATTTGGGGGAGAGATCGGGGAGCTGTTTTTT. The chain combines TRBV7-2 with TRBJ2-2; either TRBD1 or TRBD2 may supply D (5 bases each). V lost 2 bases, J lost 7 bases, and 14 bases lay in between. This CDR3 spans 15 amino acids. Germline-derived CDR1 and CDR2 are SGHTA and FQGNSA.

This clonotype has at least ten counts. The rearrangement joins TRBV18 to TRBJ2-5, with D unclear. Trimming took 2 bases from V and 5 from J, leaving 12 bases between them. Per the germline V gene, CDR1 is KGHSH and CDR2 is LQKENI. The CDR3 sequence is 14 residues long. The CDR3 sequence is CASSPSESRETQYF. The DNA of the CDR3 is TGTGCCAGCTCACCATCGGAAAGTCGGGAGACCCAGTACTTC.

CDR3 bases: TGTGCCAGCAGTTACTACCCCCCGGGCAAAAACATTCAGTACTTC. It specifies CASSYYPPGKNIQYF. This chain connects TRBV6-5 to TRBJ2-4; unclear D gene. The CDR3 loop spans 15 amino acids. The germline V gene encodes CDR1 MNHEY and CDR2 SVGAGI. The ends were cut back, 1 base at V and 3 bases at J, with 10 bases in the middle.

This clonotype has only a few counts. The rearrangement links TRBV7-9 to TRBJ2-2, with 10 bases fitting TRBD1. This CDR3 comprises 15 residues. The V and J ends lost 5 bases and 5 bases, in that order; junction bases with no gene match: 5. CDR1 and CDR2 from the germline V gene are SEHNR and FQNEAQ (reference sequence). CDR3 protein: CASSPTGGATGELFF. In DNA, the CDR3 is TGTGCCAGCAGCCCGACAGGGGGCGCAACCGGGGAGCTGTTTTTT.

A few counts support this clonotype. The CDR3 sequence: CASIQGALYNEQFF. CDR3 in DNA: TGTGCCAGCATCCAGGGGGCCCTGTACAATGAGCAGTTCTTC. This sequence joins TRBV7-2 and TRBJ2-1, with 8 positions matching TRBD1. The CDR3 consists of 14 residues. With 7 bases clipped from V and 4 bases from J, the junction kept 6 bases outside the gene matches. CDR1 is SGHTA and CDR2 is FQGNSA in the germline V gene.

The table lists this clonotype with a few counts. This sequence joins TRBV3-1 and TRBJ2-1; D remains unclear. The length of the CDR3 is 13 residues. Germline V lookup: CDR1 LGHDT, CDR2 YNNKEL (reference sequence). Between the trimmed V and J ends, which lost 5 bases and 2 bases, there was a span of 7 bases. The CDR3 DNA sequence: TGTGCCAGCAGCGGGGTACCCTACAATGAGCAGTTCTTC. Translating gives CASSGVPYNEQFF.